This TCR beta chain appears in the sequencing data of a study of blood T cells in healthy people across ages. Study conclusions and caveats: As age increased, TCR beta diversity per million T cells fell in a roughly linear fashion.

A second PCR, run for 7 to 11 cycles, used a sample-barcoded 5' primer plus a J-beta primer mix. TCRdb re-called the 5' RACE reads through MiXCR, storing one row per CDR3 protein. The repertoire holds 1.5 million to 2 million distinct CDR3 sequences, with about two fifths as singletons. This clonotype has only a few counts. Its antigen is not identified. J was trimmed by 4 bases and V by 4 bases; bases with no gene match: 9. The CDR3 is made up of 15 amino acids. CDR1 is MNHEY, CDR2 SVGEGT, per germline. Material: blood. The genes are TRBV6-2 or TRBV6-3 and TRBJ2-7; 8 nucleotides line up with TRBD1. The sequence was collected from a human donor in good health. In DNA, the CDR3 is TGTGCCAGCAGTTTTGAGACAGGGGAAACGTACGAGCAGTACTTC. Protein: CASSFETGETYEQYF.